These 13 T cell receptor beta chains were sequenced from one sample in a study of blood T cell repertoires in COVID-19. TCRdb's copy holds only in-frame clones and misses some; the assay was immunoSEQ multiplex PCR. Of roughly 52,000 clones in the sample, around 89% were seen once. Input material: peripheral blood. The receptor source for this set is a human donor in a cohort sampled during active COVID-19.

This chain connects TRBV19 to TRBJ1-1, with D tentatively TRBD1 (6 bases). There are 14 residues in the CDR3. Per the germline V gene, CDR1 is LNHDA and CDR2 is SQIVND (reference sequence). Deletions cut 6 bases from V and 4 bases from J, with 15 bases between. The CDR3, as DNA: TGTGCCAGTAGAAGTGACAGGCTTGTCACTGAAGCTTTCTTT. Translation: CASRSDRLVTEAFF.

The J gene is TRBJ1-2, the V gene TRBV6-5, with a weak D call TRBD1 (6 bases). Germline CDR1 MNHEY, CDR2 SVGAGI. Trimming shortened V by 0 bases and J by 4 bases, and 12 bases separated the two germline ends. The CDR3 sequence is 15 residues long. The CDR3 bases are TGTGCCAGCAGTTACTCGACCGGGACATTCTATGGCTACACCTTC. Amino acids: CASSYSTGTFYGYTF.

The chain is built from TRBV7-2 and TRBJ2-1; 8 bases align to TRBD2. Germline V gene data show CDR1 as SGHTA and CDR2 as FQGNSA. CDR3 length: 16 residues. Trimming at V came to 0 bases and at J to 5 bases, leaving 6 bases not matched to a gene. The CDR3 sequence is CASSLAVGLAHNEQFF. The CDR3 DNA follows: TGTGCCAGCAGCTTAGCGGTCGGACTAGCCCACAATGAGCAGTTCTTC.

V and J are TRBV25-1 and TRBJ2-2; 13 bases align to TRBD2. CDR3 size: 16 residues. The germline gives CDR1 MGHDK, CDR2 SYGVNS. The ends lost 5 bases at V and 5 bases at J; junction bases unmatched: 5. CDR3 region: CASSRLAGGGTGELFF. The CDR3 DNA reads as TGTGCCAGCAGTCGACTAGCGGGGGGAGGGACCGGGGAGCTGTTTTTT.

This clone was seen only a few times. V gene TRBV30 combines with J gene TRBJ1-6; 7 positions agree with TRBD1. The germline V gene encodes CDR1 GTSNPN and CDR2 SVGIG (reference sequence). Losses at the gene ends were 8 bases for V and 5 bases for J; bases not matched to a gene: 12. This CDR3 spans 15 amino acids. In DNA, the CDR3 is TGTGCCGCCGTCAAAGACAGGGCGAATAATTCACCCCTCCACTTT. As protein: CAAVKDRANNSPLHF.

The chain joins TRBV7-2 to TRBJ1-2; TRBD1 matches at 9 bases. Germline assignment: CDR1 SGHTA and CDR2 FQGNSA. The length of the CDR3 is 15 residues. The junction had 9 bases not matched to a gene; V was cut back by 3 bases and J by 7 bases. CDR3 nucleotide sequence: TGTGCCAGCAGCTTGGGGACAGGGCATTTGAGTGGCTACACCTTC. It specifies CASSLGTGHLSGYTF.

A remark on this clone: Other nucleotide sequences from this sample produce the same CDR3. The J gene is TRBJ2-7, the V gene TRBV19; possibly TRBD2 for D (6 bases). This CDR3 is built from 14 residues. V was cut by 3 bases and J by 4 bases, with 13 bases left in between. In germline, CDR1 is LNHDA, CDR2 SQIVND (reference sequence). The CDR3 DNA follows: TGTGCCAGTAGTATTCCGGGACTGATATACGAGCAGTACTTC. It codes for CASSIPGLIYEQYF.

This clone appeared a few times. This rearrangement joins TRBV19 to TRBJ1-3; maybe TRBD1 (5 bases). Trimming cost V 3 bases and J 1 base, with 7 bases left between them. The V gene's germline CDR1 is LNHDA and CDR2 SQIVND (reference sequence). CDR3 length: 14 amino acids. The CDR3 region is CASSIAGSGNTIYF. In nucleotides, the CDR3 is TGTGCCAGTAGTATCGCAGGGTCTGGAAACACCATATATTTT. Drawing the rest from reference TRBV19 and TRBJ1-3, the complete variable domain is DGGITQSPKYLFRKEGQNVTLSCEQNLNHDAMYWYRQDPGQGLRLIYYSQIVNDFQKGDIAEGYSVSREKKESFPLTVTSAQKNPTAFYLCASSIAGSGNTIYFGEGSWLTVV.

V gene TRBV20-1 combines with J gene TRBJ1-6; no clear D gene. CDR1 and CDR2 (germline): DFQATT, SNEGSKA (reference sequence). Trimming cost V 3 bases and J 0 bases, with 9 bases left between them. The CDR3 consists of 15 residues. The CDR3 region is CSASNEGSYNSPLHF. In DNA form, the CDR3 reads TGCAGTGCTAGTAATGAGGGCTCCTATAATTCACCCCTCCACTTT.

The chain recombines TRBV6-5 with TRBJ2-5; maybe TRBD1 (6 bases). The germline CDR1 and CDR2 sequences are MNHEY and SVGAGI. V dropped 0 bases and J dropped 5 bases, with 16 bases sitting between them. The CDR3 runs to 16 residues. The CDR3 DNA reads TGTGCCAGCAGTTACTCCCGAACACAGGGTACCGAGACCCAGTACTTC. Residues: CASSYSRTQGTETQYF.

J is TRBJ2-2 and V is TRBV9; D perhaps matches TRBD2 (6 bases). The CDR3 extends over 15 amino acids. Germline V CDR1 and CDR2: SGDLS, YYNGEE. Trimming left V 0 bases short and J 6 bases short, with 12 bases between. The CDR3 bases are TGTGCCAGCAGCGTAGGAAGTAGCGGTGCCGGGGAGCTGTTTTTT. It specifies CASSVGSSGAGELFF.

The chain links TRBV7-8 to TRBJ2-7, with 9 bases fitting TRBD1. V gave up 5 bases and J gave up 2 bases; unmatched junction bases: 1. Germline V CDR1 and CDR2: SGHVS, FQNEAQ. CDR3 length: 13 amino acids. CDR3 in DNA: TGTGCCAGCAGCCGGGACAGGGCCTACGAGCAGTACTTC. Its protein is CASSRDRAYEQYF. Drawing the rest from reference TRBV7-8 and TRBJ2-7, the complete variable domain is GAGVSQSPRYKVAKRGQDVALRCDPISGHVSLFWYQQALGQGPEFLTYFQNEAQLDKSGLPSDRFFAERPEGSVSTLKIQRTQQEDSAVYLCASSRDRAYEQYFGPGTRLTVT.

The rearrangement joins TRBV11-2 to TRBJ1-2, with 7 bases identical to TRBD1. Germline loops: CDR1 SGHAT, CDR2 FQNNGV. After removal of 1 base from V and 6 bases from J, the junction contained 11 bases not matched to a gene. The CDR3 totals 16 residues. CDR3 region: CASSLALWTQGDGYTF. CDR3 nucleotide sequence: TGTGCCAGCAGCTTAGCGCTTTGGACCCAGGGGGATGGCTACACCTTC.